Listed here are 12 T cell receptor beta chains from one sample, sequenced in a study of PD-L1 blockade in urothelial cancer. The time point here: peripheral blood 6 weeks after treatment start. TCRdb's table, derived via immunoSEQ multiplex PCR, lists solely in-frame clones and lacks some. The sample lists about 45,000 clones; roughly 86% were seen once. The specimen comprised PBMCs, sampled around atezolizumab (anti-PD-L1) treatment. The receptors come from a man aged 60 to 75 with urothelial cancer.

The rearrangement uses TRBV29-1 and TRBJ2-3; possibly TRBD2 for D (5 bases). The germline V and J ends were trimmed by 5 bases and 2 bases, with 17 bases remaining between them. Germline loops: CDR1 SQVTM, CDR2 ANQGSEA. The CDR3 sequence is 15 residues long. The CDR3 here is CSVQTTSGATDTQYF. CDR3 sequence (DNA): TGCAGCGTTCAAACCACAAGCGGAGCCACAGATACGCAGTATTTT.

The V gene is TRBV19, the J gene TRBJ2-1; 9 nucleotides align to TRBD2. Losses at the gene ends were 1 base for V and 10 bases for J; bases not matched to a gene: 11. This CDR3 spans 16 amino acids. CDR1 is LNHDA, CDR2 SQIVND, per germline (reference sequence). The chain's CDR3 is CASSIGVGLAGDEQFF. The CDR3 bases are TGTGCCAGTAGTATAGGAGTGGGGTTAGCGGGAGACGAGCAGTTCTTC. Full variable domain (remainder filled in from reference TRBV19 and TRBJ2-1): DGGITQSPKYLFRKEGQNVTLSCEQNLNHDAMYWYRQDPGQGLRLIYYSQIVNDFQKGDIAEGYSVSREKKESFPLTVTSAQKNPTAFYLCASSIGVGLAGDEQFFGPGTRLTVL.

The CDR3 loop is CASSLELRGIHEQYF. Here the CDR3 DNA reads TGTGCCAGCAGCTTGGAGTTACGGGGAATCCACGAGCAGTACTTC. The rearrangement uses TRBV5-5 and TRBJ2-7; D possibly corresponds to TRBD2 (5 bases). This CDR3 contains 15 residues. Germline CDR1 reads SGHKS; CDR2 reads YYEKEE (reference sequence). Trimming removed 0 bases at V and 5 bases at J, with 15 bases between.

The chain employs TRBV19 and TRBJ1-1, with 9 bases fitting TRBD1. J lost 6 bases, V lost 7 bases, and 6 bases had no gene match. CDR3 size: 13 residues. Germline assignment: CDR1 LNHDA and CDR2 SQIVND (reference sequence). The CDR3 region is CASIGTGWAEAFF. The CDR3 DNA follows: TGTGCCAGTATTGGGACAGGGTGGGCTGAAGCTTTCTTT.

The rearrangement uses TRBV6-1 and TRBJ1-3, with a tentative D call TRBD1 (6 bases). This CDR3 region has 15 residues. V was pared by 3 bases and J by 0 bases, with 9 bases between. CDR1 and CDR2 from the germline V gene are MNHNS and SASEGT. The CDR3 region has the DNA TGTGCCAGCAGTGACCAGACAGGCTCTGGAAACACCATATATTTT. Amino acid sequence: CASSDQTGSGNTIYF.

This clone appeared a single time. The chain carries TRBV28 and TRBJ2-1, with 10 bases identical to TRBD2. The trim removed 5 bases at V and 5 bases at J, leaving 3 bases unmatched. CDR1 and CDR2 from the germline V gene are MDHEN and SYDVKM. The CDR3 is 14 amino acids. The CDR3 DNA reads as TGTGCCAGCAGTCCTAGCGGGAGCCACAATGAGCAGTTCTTC. It yields the protein CASSPSGSHNEQFF. Complete variable domain (other parts from reference TRBV28 and TRBJ2-1): DVKVTQSSRYLVKRTGEKVFLECVQDMDHENMFWYRQDPGLGLRLIYFSYDVKMKEKGDIPEGYSVSREKKERFSLILESASTNQTSMYLCASSPSGSHNEQFFGPGTRLTVL.

The chain recombines TRBV7-2 with TRBJ2-5; 9 bases agree with TRBD1. The CDR3 extends over 15 amino acids. The germline CDR1 and CDR2 sequences are SGHTA and FQGNSA. The V and J ends lost 5 bases and 9 bases, in that order; junction bases with no gene match: 13. The CDR3 sequence: CASSPQTGTGRAQYF. As DNA, the CDR3 is TGTGCCAGCAGCCCACAGACCGGGACAGGGAGGGCCCAGTACTTC.

V is TRBV19 and J is TRBJ2-1, with TRBD2 as a possible D gene (5 bases). Germline CDR1 and CDR2: LNHDA and SQIVND (reference sequence). The CDR3 sequence is 11 residues long. V lost 1 base to trimming and J lost 10 bases, with 5 bases between them. The CDR3 spells CASSIGGEQFF. The CDR3 DNA follows: TGTGCCAGTAGTATAGGCGGGGAGCAGTTCTTC.

V usage is TRBV5-4 and J usage is TRBJ2-5; weak D call: TRBD1 (5 bases). The length of the CDR3 is 14 residues. Trimming left V 0 bases short and J 5 bases short, with 11 bases between. CDR1 and CDR2 (germline): SGHNT, YYREEE (reference sequence). CDR3 amino acids: CASSLAGQGETQYF. In nucleotides, the CDR3 is TGTGCCAGCAGCTTGGCCGGGCAGGGTGAGACCCAGTACTTC.

This chain uses TRBV28 with TRBJ1-1, with D hard to call. The CDR3 totals 13 residues. Trimming shortened V by 2 bases and J by 3 bases, and 7 bases separated the two germline ends. CDR1 and CDR2 (germline): MDHEN, SYDVKM. In DNA, the CDR3 is TGTGCCAGCAGTTTACTGGCTGACACTGAAGCTTTCTTT. Its protein product is CASSLLADTEAFF.

The table lists this clone with a few counts. The genes are TRBV7-9 and TRBJ2-5, with D hard to call. Germline CDR1 is SEHNR and CDR2 is FQNEAQ (reference sequence). Trimming shortened V by 6 bases and J by 3 bases, and 17 bases separated the two germline ends. The CDR3 totals 15 residues. CDR3 DNA: TGTGCCAGCAGAAATCGACTGGATCAAAAAGAGACCCAGTACTTC. Its protein product is CASRNRLDQKETQYF.

The rearrangement links TRBV18 to TRBJ1-5; D call uncertain. CDR3 length equals 14 residues. The ends were cut back, 2 bases at V and 5 bases at J, with 10 bases in the middle. Per the germline V gene, CDR1 is KGHSH and CDR2 is LQKENI. The CDR3 nucleotides read TGTGCCAGCTCACCAACCGGGTTCGATCAGCCCCAGCATTTT. Protein product: CASSPTGFDQPQHF.